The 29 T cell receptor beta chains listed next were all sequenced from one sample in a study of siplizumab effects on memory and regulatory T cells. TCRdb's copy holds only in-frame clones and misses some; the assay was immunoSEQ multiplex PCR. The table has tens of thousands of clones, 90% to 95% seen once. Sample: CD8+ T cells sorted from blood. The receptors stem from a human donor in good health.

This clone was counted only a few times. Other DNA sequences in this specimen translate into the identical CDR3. The CDR3 sequence is CASSISGSNYEQYF. CDR3 bases: TGTGCCAGTAGTATTAGCGGGAGTAACTACGAGCAGTACTTC. The chain uses TRBV19 and TRBJ2-7; 9 bases agree with TRBD2. This CDR3 is 14 amino acids long. Germline V gene data show CDR1 as LNHDA and CDR2 as SQIVND (reference sequence). Trimming took 3 bases from V and 3 from J; bases not matched to a gene: 3.

CDR3 in DNA: TGTGCCAGCAGTTTGAGGGACTATGGCTACACCTTC. As protein: CASSLRDYGYTF. The genes are TRBV27 and TRBJ1-2; unclear D gene. The CDR3 totals 12 residues. V was clipped by 3 bases and J by 3 bases, with 5 bases between them. In germline, CDR1 is MNHEY, CDR2 SMNVEV (reference sequence).

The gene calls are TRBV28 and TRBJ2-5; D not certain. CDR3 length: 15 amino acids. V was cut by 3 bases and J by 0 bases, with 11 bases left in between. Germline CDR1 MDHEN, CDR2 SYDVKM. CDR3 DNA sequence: TGTGCCAGCAGTTTGGGTCTCCCCTACCAAGAGACCCAGTACTTC. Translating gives CASSLGLPYQETQYF.

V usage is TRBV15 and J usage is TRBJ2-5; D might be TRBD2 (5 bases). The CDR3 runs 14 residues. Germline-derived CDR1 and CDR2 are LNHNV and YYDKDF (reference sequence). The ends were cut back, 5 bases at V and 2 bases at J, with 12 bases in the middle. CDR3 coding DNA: TGTGCCACCAGCGCCGGAGCGGAACAAGAGACCCAGTACTTC. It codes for CATSAGAEQETQYF.

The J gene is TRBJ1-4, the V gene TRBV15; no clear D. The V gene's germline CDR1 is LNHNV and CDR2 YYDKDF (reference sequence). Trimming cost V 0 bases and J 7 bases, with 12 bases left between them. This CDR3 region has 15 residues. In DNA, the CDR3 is TGTGCCACCAGCAGAGAACTCACGGTGGGTGAAAAACTGTTTTTT. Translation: CATSRELTVGEKLFF.

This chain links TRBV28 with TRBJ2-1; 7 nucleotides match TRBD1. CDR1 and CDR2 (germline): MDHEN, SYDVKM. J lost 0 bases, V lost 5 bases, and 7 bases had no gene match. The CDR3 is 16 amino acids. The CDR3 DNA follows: TGTGCCAGCAGTCCAACCTGGGACAGCTCCTACAATGAGCAGTTCTTC. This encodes CASSPTWDSSYNEQFF.

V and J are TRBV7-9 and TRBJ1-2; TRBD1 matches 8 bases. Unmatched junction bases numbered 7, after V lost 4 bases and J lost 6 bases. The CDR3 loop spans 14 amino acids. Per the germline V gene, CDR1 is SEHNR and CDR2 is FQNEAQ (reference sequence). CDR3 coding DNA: TGTGCCAGCAGCTCTGGACAGGGAGGAGATGGCTACACCTTC. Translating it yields CASSSGQGGDGYTF.

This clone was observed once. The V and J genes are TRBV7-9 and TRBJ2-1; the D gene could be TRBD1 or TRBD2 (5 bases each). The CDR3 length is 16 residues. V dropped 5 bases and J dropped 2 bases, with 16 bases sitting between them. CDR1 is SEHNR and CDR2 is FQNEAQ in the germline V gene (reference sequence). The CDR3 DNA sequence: TGTGCCAGCAGCCCCGGTGGGGACCAGCCCTACAATGAGCAGTTCTTC. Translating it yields CASSPGGDQPYNEQFF.

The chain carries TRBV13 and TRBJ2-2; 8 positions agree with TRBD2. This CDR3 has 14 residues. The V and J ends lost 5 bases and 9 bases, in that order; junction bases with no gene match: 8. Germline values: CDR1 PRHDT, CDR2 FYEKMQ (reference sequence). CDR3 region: CASSIASGRRELFF. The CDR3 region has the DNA TGTGCCAGCAGCATTGCTAGCGGGCGGAGGGAGCTGTTTTTT.

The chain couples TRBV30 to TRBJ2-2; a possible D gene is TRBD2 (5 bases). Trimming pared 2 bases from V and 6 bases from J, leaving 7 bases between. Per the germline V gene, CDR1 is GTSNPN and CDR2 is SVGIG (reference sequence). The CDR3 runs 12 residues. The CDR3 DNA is TGTGCCTGGAGTTCCGGGGCCGGGGAGCTGTTTTTT. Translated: CAWSSGAGELFF.

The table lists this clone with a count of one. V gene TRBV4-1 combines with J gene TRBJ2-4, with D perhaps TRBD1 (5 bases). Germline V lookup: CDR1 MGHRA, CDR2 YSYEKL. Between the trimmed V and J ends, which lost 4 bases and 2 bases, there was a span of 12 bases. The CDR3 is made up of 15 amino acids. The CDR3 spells CASSPSGSPKNIQYF. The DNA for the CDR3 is TGCGCCAGCAGCCCCTCAGGGTCTCCCAAAAACATTCAGTACTTC.

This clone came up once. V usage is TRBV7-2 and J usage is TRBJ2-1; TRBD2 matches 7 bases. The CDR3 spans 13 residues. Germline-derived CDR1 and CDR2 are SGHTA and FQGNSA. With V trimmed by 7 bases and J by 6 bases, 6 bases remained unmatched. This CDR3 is CASTPGGFNEQFF. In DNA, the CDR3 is TGTGCCAGCACCCCCGGGGGGTTCAATGAGCAGTTCTTC.

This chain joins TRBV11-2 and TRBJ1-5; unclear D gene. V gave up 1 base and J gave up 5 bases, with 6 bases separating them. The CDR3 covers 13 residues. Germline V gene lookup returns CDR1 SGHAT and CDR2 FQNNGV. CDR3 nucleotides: TGTGCCAGCAGCTTAGGTTCAGATCAGCCCCAGCATTTT. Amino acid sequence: CASSLGSDQPQHF. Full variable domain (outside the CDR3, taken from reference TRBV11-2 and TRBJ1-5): EAGVAQSPRYKIIEKRQSVAFWCNPISGHATLYWYQQILGQGPKLLIQFQNNGVVDDSQLPKDRFSAERLKGVDSTLKIQPAKLEDSAVYLCASSLGSDQPQHFGDGTRLSIL.

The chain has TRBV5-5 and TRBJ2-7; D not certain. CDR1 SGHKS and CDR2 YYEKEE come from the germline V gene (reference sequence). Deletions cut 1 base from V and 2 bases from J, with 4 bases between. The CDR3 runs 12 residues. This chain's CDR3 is CASSLTAYEQYF. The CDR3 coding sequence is TGTGCCAGCAGCTTGACGGCCTACGAGCAGTACTTC.

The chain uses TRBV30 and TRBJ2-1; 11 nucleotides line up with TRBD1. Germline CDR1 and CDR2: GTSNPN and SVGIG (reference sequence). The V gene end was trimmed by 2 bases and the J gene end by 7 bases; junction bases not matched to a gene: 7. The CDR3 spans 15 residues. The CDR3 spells CAWSHGQGARNEQFF. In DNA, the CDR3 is TGTGCCTGGAGTCATGGACAGGGGGCTCGGAATGAGCAGTTCTTC. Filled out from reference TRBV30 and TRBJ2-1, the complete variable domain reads SQTIHQWPATLVQPVGSPLSLECTVEGTSNPNLYWYRQAAGRGLQLLFYSVGIGQISSEVPQNLSASRPQDRQFILSSKKLLLSDSGFYLCAWSHGQGARNEQFFGPGTRLTVL.

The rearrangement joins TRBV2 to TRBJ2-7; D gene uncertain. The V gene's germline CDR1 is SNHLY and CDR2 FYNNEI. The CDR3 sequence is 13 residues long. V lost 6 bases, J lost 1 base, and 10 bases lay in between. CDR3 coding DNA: TGTGCCAGCAGGCGGACGGAATCCTACGAGCAGTACTTC. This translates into CASRRTESYEQYF. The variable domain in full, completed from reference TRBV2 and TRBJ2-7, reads EPEVTQTPSHQVTQMGQEVILRCVPISNHLYFYWYRQILGQKVEFLVSFYNNEISEKSEIFDDQFSVERPDGSNFTLKIRSTKLEDSAMYFCASRRTESYEQYFGPGTRLTVT.

DNA for the CDR3: TGCGCCAGCCGCGACGGTTTGGGGACTGAAGCTTTCTTT. Translating gives CASRDGLGTEAFF. The chain couples TRBV10-1 to TRBJ1-1; D is undetermined. CDR3 length: 13 amino acids. Germline CDR1 and CDR2: WNHNN and SYGVQD (reference sequence). V shed 8 bases and J shed 5 bases, with 15 bases lying between them.

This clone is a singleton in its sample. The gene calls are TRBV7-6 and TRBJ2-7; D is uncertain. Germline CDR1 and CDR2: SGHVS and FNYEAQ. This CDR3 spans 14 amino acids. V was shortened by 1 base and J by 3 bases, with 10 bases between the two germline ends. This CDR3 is CASSLEGQVYEQYF. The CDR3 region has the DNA TGTGCCAGCAGCTTAGAAGGCCAGGTCTACGAGCAGTACTTC.

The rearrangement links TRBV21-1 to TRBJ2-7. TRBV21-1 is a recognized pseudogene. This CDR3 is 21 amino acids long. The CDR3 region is CASSKVGPFAGPIQGSYEQYF. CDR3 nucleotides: TGTGCCAGCAGCAAAGTAGGGCCCTTCGCGGGACCGATACAGGGTTCCTACGAGCAGTACTTC.

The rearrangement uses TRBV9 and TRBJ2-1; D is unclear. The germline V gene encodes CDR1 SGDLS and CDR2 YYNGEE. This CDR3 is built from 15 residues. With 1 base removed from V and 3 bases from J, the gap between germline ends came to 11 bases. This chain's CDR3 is CASSVSVTGYNEQFF. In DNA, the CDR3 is TGTGCCAGCAGCGTAAGCGTAACGGGCTACAATGAGCAGTTCTTC.

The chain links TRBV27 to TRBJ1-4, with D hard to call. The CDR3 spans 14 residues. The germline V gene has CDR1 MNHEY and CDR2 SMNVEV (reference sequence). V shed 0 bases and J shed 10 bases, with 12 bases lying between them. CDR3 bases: TGTGCCAGCAGTTTATCGGCAGGAATGGGAAAACTGTTTTTT. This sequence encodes CASSLSAGMGKLFF.

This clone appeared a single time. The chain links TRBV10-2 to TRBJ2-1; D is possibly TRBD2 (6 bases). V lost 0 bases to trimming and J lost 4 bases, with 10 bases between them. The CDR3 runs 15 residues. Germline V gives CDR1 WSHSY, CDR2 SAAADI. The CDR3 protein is CASSESSGEYNEQFF. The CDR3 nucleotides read TGCGCCAGCAGTGAGTCTTCGGGGGAATACAATGAGCAGTTCTTC.

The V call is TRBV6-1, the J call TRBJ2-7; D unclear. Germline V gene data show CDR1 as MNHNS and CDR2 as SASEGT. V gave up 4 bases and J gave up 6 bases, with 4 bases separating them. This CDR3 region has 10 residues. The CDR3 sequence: CASSASEQYF. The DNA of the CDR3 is TGTGCCAGCAGTGCGTCCGAGCAGTACTTC.

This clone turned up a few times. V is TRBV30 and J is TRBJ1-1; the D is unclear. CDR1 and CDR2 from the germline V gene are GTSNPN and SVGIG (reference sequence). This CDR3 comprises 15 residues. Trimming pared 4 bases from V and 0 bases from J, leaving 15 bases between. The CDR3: CAWTHGPRVNTEAFF. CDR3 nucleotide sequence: TGTGCCTGGACCCATGGACCGCGAGTGAACACTGAAGCTTTCTTT.

The CDR3 protein is CAISEGVGGDQPQHF. The CDR3 region has the DNA TGTGCCATCAGTGAAGGAGTGGGGGGAGATCAGCCCCAGCATTTT. The rearrangement links TRBV10-3 to TRBJ1-5; tentatively, D is TRBD1 (5 bases). The CDR3 length is 15 residues. V lost 3 bases, J lost 5 bases, and 14 bases lay in between. CDR1 ENHRY and CDR2 SYGVKD come from the germline V gene.

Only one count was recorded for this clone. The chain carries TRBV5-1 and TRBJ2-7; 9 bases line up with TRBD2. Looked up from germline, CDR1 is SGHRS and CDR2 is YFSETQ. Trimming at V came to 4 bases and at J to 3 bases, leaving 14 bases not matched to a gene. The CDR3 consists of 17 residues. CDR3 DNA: TGCGCCAGCAGCCTGACCCCGGCTAGCGGGAACAACTACGAGCAGTACTTC. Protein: CASSLTPASGNNYEQYF.

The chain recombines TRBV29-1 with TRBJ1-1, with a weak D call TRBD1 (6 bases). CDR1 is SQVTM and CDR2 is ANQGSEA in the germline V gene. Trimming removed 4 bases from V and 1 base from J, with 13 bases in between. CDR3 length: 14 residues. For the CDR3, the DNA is TGCAGCGTTGCCGGAACGACAGGGAACACTGAAGCTTTCTTT. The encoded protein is CSVAGTTGNTEAFF.

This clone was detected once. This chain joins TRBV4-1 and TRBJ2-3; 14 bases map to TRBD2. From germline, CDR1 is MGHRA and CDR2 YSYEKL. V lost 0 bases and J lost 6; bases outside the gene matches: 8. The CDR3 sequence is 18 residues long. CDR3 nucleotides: TGCGCCAGCAGCCAAGAAATGGGACTAGCGGGAGAAGGGGATACGCAGTATTTT. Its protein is CASSQEMGLAGEGDTQYF.

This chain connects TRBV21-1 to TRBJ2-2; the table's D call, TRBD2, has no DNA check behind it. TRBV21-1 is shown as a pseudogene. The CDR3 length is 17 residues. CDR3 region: CASSNRKKAGVDGELFF. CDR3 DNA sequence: TGTGCCAGCAGCAACCGAAAAAAGGCGGGGGTGGACGGGGAGCTGTTTTTT.